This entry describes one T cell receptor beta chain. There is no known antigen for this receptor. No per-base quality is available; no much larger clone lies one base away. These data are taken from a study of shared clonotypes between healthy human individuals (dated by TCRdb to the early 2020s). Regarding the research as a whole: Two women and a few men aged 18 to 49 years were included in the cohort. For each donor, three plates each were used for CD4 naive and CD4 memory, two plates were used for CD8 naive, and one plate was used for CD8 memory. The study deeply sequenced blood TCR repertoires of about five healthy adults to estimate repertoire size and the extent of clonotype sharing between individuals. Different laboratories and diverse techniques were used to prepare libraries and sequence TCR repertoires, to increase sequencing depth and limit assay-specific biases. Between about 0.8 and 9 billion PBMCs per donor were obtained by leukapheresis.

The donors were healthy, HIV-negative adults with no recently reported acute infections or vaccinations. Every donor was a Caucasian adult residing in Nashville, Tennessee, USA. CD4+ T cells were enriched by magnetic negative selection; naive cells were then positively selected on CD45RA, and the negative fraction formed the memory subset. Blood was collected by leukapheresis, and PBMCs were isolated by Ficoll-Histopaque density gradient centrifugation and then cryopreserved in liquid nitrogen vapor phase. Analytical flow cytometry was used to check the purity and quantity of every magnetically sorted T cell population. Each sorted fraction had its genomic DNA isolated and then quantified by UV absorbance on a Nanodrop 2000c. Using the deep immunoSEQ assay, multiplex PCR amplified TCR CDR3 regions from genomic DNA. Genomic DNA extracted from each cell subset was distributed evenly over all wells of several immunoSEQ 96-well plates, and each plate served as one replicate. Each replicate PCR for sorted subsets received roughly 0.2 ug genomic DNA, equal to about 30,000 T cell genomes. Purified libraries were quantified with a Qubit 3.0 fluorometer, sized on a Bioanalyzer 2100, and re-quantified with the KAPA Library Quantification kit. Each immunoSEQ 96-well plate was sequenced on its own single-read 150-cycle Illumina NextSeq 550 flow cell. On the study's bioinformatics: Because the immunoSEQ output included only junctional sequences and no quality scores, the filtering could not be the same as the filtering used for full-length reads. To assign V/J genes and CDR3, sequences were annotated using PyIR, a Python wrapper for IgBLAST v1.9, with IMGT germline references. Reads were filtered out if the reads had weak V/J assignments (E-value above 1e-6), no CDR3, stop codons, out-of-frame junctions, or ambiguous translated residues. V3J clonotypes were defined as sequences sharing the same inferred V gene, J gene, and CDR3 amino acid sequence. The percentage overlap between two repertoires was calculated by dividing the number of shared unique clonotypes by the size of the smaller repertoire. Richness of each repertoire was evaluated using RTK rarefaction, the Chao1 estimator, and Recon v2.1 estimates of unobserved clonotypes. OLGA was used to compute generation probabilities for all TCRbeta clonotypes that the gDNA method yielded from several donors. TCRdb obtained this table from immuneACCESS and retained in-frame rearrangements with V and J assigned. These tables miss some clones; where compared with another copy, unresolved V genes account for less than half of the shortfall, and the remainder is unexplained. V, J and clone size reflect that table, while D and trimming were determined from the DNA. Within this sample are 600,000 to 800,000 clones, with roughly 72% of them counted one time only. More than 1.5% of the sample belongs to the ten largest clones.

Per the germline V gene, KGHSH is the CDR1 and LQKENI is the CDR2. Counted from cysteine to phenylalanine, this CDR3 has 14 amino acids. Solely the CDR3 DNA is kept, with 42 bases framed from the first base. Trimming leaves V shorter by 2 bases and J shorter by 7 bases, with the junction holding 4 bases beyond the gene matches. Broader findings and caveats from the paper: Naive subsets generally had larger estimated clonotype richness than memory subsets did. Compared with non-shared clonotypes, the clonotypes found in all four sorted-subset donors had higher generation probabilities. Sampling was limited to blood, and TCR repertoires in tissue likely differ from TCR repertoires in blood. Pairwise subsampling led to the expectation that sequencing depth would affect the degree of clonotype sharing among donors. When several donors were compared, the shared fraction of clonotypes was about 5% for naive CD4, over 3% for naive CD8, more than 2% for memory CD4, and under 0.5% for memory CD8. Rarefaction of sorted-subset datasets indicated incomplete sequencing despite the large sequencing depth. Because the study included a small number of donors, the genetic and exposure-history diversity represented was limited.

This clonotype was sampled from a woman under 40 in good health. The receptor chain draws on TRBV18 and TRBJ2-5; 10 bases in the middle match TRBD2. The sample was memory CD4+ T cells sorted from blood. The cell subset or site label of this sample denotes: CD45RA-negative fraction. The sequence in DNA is TGTGCCAGCTCACCAGGCAGCGGGAGGGCGACCCAGTACTTC. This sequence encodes CASSPGSGRATQYF.